This TCR beta chain was documented in a study of lymphopenia after photon versus proton radiotherapy. Looked up from germline, CDR1 is SNHLY and CDR2 is FYNNEI. V lost 8 bases, J lost 1 base, and 5 bases stayed unmatched. The CDR3 has 16 residues. Study-level findings and limits: Photon-treated patients lost naive T cells and TCR diversity; proton-treated stayed stable.

The protocol was immunoSEQ multiplex PCR, while the TCRdb copy is restricted to in-frame clones and leaves out a portion. Found here are 25,000 to 30,000 clones, about four fifths of them singletons; the top ten hold under 35%. Remarks on this clone: Its specificity is not known.

This receptor was identified in a man aged 45-60 years with gastric cancer. The chain combines TRBV2 with TRBJ2-3; 14 bases match TRBD2. This specimen was peripheral blood, taken from a patient treated with photon-based radiotherapy. DNA of the CDR3: TGTGCCAGCGGACTAGCGGGGGGTTTAGGCACAGATACGCAGTATTTT. Translation: CASGLAGGLGTDTQYF.